This T cell receptor (beta chain) was identified in a study of control samples from healthy donors and cancer patients. Germline V CDR1 and CDR2: LGHNA, YNFKEQ. With 10 bases removed from V and 1 base from J, the gap between germline ends came to 14 bases. The CDR3 consists of 13 residues. Generated by immunoSEQ multiplex PCR, the TCRdb table keeps only in-frame clones and is missing some. The data contain 100,000 or so clones, around 89% of them singletons. The source of this sequence is a man aged 30-40 years in good health. J is TRBJ2-7 and V is TRBV4-2, with D possibly TRBD1 on 5 matching bases. The sample was blood. This CDR3 is CATALGQSYEQYF. In DNA, the CDR3 is TGTGCCACCGCCTTAGGACAATCCTACGAGCAGTACTTC.